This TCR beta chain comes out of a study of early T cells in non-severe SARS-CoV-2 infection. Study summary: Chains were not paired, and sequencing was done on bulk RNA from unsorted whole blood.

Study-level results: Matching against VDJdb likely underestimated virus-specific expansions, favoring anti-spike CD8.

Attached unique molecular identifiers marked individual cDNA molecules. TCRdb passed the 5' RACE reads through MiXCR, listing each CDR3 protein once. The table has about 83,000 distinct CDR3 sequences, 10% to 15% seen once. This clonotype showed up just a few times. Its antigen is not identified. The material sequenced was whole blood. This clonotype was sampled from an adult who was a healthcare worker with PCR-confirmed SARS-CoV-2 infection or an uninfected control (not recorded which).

CDR3 nucleotide sequence: TGTGCCAGCAGCCTGGGGGGCTTGAGGGAGGGGTTCGCGAATGAGCAGTTCTTC. This codes for CASSLGGLREGFANEQFF. The chain is built from TRBV5-4 and TRBJ2-1, with D maybe TRBD2 (7 bases). The CDR3 totals 18 residues. Looked up from germline, CDR1 is SGHNT and CDR2 is YYREEE (reference sequence). V lost 4 bases, J lost 7 bases, and 27 bases lay in between.